This entry lists 22 T cell receptor beta chains sequenced from one sample in a study of Tregs in tolerant kidney transplant recipients. The protocol was immunoSEQ multiplex PCR, while the TCRdb copy is restricted to in-frame clones and leaves out a portion. The top ten hold 3.5% to 4.5% of the sample, which has around 64,000 clones, 70% to 90% seen once. The nonmyeloablative bone marrow transplants came from related graft donors, with transient mixed chimerism. The starting material was CD4+ T cells from blood (PBMCs), obtained 6 months after the transplant. The receptors were gathered from a human patient who received a combined kidney and bone marrow transplant. These T cells may partly come from the graft donor.

In its sample, this clone was seen a few times. The rearrangement joins TRBV5-6 to TRBJ1-4, with D maybe TRBD1 (5 bases). Germline V lookup: CDR1 SGHDT, CDR2 YYEEEE. This CDR3 spans 15 amino acids. V lost 3 bases to trimming and J lost 8 bases, with 17 bases between them. For the CDR3, the DNA is TGTGCCAGCAGCTCGGACATGACGAACTCCGAAAAACTGTTTTTT. It encodes CASSSDMTNSEKLFF.

This clone was seen just once. This chain links TRBV7-9 with TRBJ2-2, with 7 bases identical to TRBD1. CDR1 is SEHNR and CDR2 is FQNEAQ in the germline V gene (reference sequence). The J segment lost 0 bases and the V segment lost 7 bases, leaving 5 bases of the junction unmatched. This CDR3 has 15 residues. The CDR3 region is CASTPGTANTGELFF. The DNA for the CDR3 is TGTGCCAGCACCCCTGGGACAGCGAACACCGGGGAGCTGTTTTTT.

The CDR3 loop is CASSDVPTGSYEQYF. Written as DNA, the CDR3 is TGTGCCAGCAGTGACGTCCCGACGGGGTCCTACGAGCAGTACTTC. The chain uses TRBV6-4 and TRBJ2-7; D might be TRBD2 (5 bases). Trimming took off 2 bases at V and 1 base at J, with 12 bases between the two ends. The CDR3 spans 15 residues. The germline CDR1 and CDR2 sequences are MRHNA and SNTAGT.

The chain links TRBV4-2 to TRBJ2-3, with TRBD2 identical over 8 bases. This CDR3 contains 15 residues. V lost 4 bases and J lost 5; bases outside the gene matches: 8. CDR1 is LGHNA and CDR2 is YNFKEQ in the germline V gene. In nucleotides, the CDR3 is TGTGCCAGCAGCCTGAGGGCCGGGGGGGAAGATACGCAGTATTTT. Its translation: CASSLRAGGEDTQYF.

The V and J genes are TRBV5-5 and TRBJ1-1, with D possibly being TRBD1 (5 bases). In germline, CDR1 is SGHKS, CDR2 YYEKEE (reference sequence). The CDR3 length is 12 residues. Trimming shortened V by 0 bases and J by 12 bases, and 12 bases separated the two germline ends. The CDR3 reads CASSLVPGRTFF. DNA of the CDR3: TGTGCCAGCAGCTTGGTTCCAGGGCGTACTTTCTTT.

The chain is built from TRBV19 and TRBJ1-5; 7 bases map to TRBD1. The CDR3 length is 20 residues. Germline-derived CDR1 and CDR2 are LNHDA and SQIVND (reference sequence). V lost 3 bases to trimming and J lost 6 bases; unmatched junction nucleotides: 23. The CDR3 bases are TGTGCCAGTAGTATCGGAGCCGGGCGTGTACGGGAGTGGGACAGTCAGCCCCAGCATTTT. This codes for CASSIGAGRVREWDSQPQHF.

This chain joins TRBV7-2 and TRBJ2-5, with 9 bases fitting TRBD2. Germline assignment: CDR1 SGHTA and CDR2 FQGNSA. This CDR3 is 16 amino acids long. Trimming at V came to 6 bases and at J to 2 bases, leaving 10 bases not matched to a gene. The CDR3 bases are TGTGCCAGCAGTTTAAACGCGGGGGGGGTACAAGAGACCCAGTACTTC. Residues: CASSLNAGGVQETQYF.

This chain uses TRBV11-1 with TRBJ2-7; D perhaps matches TRBD1 (5 bases). Germline V gene sequence: CDR1 SGHAT, CDR2 FQDESV (reference sequence). Between the trimmed V and J ends, which lost 5 bases and 3 bases, there was a span of 8 bases. This CDR3 contains 12 residues. The CDR3 sequence is CASSPQGYEQYF. CDR3 bases: TGTGCCAGCAGCCCGCAGGGCTACGAGCAGTACTTC.

V gene TRBV5-1 combines with J gene TRBJ1-1, with a weak D call TRBD1 (6 bases). Trimming took off 1 base at V and 3 bases at J, with 13 bases between the two ends. This CDR3 contains 15 residues. Germline values: CDR1 SGHRS, CDR2 YFSETQ. The CDR3 region is CASSLSPRTDTEAFF. CDR3 coding DNA: TGCGCCAGCAGCTTGTCCCCTAGGACAGACACTGAAGCTTTCTTT.

The chain has TRBV11-2 and TRBJ2-7; weak D call: TRBD2 (7 bases). The CDR3 covers 16 residues. The V and J ends lost 0 bases and 1 base respectively, with 13 bases between them. The germline gives CDR1 SGHAT, CDR2 FQNNGV. The CDR3 protein is CASSLDRGAGSYEQYF. The CDR3 DNA reads TGTGCCAGCAGCTTAGATCGGGGGGCGGGTTCCTACGAGCAGTACTTC.

The chain links TRBV19 to TRBJ1-5; 10 bases fit TRBD1. Germline V lookup: CDR1 LNHDA, CDR2 SQIVND (reference sequence). J was trimmed by 3 bases and V by 7 bases; bases with no gene match: 6. This CDR3 spans 15 amino acids. CDR3 residues: CASNSGTGANQPQHF. The CDR3, as DNA: TGTGCCAGTAATTCCGGGACAGGGGCCAATCAGCCCCAGCATTTT. Using reference TRBV19 and TRBJ1-5 for the parts outside the CDR3, the full variable domain is DGGITQSPKYLFRKEGQNVTLSCEQNLNHDAMYWYRQDPGQGLRLIYYSQIVNDFQKGDIAEGYSVSREKKESFPLTVTSAQKNPTAFYLCASNSGTGANQPQHFGDGTRLSIL.

This clone was detected only a few times. The chain couples TRBV15 to TRBJ2-2; the D gene is possibly TRBD1 (6 bases). Germline CDR1 reads LNHNV; CDR2 reads YYDKDF (reference sequence). V was cut by 1 base and J by 5 bases, with 11 bases left in between. This CDR3 spans 15 amino acids. For the CDR3, the DNA is TGTGCCACCAGCAGAGTTAGGGACACAACCGGGGAGCTGTTTTTT. It encodes CATSRVRDTTGELFF.

Points on this clone: This sample includes further DNA sequences coding for the same CDR3. The chain carries TRBV4-1 and TRBJ1-6; maybe TRBD1 (5 bases). V dropped 4 bases and J dropped 6 bases, with 16 bases sitting between them. The CDR3 totals 16 residues. CDR1 is MGHRA, CDR2 YSYEKL, per germline. The CDR3 DNA follows: TGCGCCAGCAGCCTCCTGGGGGGGGGTAGTAATTCACCCCTCCACTTT. It specifies CASSLLGGGSNSPLHF.

The chain uses TRBV5-1 and TRBJ2-7; tentative D call: TRBD1 (5 bases). The CDR3 has 14 residues. The V end was cut by 2 bases, the J end by 2 bases, with 11 bases between. CDR1 SGHRS and CDR2 YFSETQ come from the germline V gene. CDR3 nucleotide sequence: TGCGCCAGCAGCTTCGACTGGACAACCTACGAGCAGTACTTC. The encoded protein is CASSFDWTTYEQYF.

J is TRBJ2-1 and V is TRBV21-1; TRBD2, the table's D call, lacks a check against the DNA. TRBV21-1 is a recognized pseudogene. This CDR3 has 17 residues. The CDR3 DNA reads TGTGCCAGCAGCAATGCTTCCGGGACTAGCGAGTACAATGAGCAGTTCTTC. Translated, it gives CASSNASGTSEYNEQFF.

The chain carries TRBV7-2 and TRBJ1-2, with 9 bases matching TRBD1. Trimming cost V 7 bases and J 8 bases; bases outside gene matches: 14. Germline V gene data show CDR1 as SGHTA and CDR2 as FQGNSA. The CDR3 is 15 residues long. Here the CDR3 reads CASTYERDRVGGYTF. The CDR3 bases are TGTGCCAGCACCTATGAAAGGGACAGGGTGGGGGGCTACACCTTC.

This chain joins TRBV6-5 and TRBJ2-7, with 7 bases matching TRBD1. V shed 10 bases, J shed 4 bases, and the junction held 7 bases outside the gene matches. Germline V gives CDR1 MNHEY, CDR2 SVGAGI. This CDR3 has 12 residues. The CDR3 region has the DNA TGTGCCACCCAGGGGACAGAATACGAGCAGTACTTC. It translates to CATQGTEYEQYF.

A note on this clone: The CDR3 end shows no conserved phenylalanine or tryptophan, and so a read error is likely. This sequence joins TRBV9 and TRBJ1-6; D remains ambiguous. The CDR3 extends over 14 amino acids. The V end lost 0 bases, the J end lost 8 bases, and 9 bases lay between the germline ends. CDR1 is SGDLS, CDR2 YYNGEE, per germline. The CDR3 nucleotides are TGTGCCAGCAGCGTAGGTGCCCAACATTCACCCCTCCACCTT. It encodes CASSVGAQHSPLHL.

The chain recombines TRBV15 with TRBJ2-6; no clear D. CDR1 is LNHNV and CDR2 is YYDKDF in the germline V gene (reference sequence). V was shortened by 1 base and J by 4 bases, with 5 bases between the two germline ends. The CDR3 is made up of 14 amino acids. The CDR3 DNA reads as TGTGCCACCAGCAGAGGGGCCGGGGCCAACGTCCTGACTTTC. Its protein is CATSRGAGANVLTF. Full variable domain (outside the CDR3, taken from reference TRBV15 and TRBJ2-6): DAMVIQNPRYQVTQFGKPVTLSCSQTLNHNVMYWYQQKSSQAPKLLFHYYDKDFNNEADTPDNFQSRRPNTSFCFLDIRSPGLGDTAMYLCATSRGAGANVLTFGAGSRLTVL.

The chain employs TRBV29-1 and TRBJ2-7; 13 bases map to TRBD2. The V segment lost 1 base and the J segment 3 bases; nucleotides outside the gene matches: 0. The CDR3 sequence is 14 residues long. Germline loops: CDR1 SQVTM, CDR2 ANQGSEA. This CDR3 reads CSVEGLAGGYEQYF. The CDR3 DNA reads as TGCAGCGTTGAAGGACTAGCGGGAGGCTACGAGCAGTACTTC.

The rearrangement links TRBV29-1 to TRBJ2-7; 12 bases agree with TRBD2. This CDR3 region has 14 residues. With V trimmed by 6 bases and J by 4 bases, 7 bases remained unmatched. Germline CDR1 SQVTM, CDR2 ANQGSEA. This CDR3 reads CSVLGLAGKYEQYF. The CDR3 region has the DNA TGCAGCGTCCTCGGACTAGCGGGGAAGTACGAGCAGTACTTC.

This chain connects TRBV2 to TRBJ2-5; weak D call: TRBD1 (6 bases). The CDR3 has 15 amino acids. Germline lookup yields CDR1 SNHLY and CDR2 FYNNEI. V was trimmed by 6 bases and J by 1 base, leaving 15 bases between them. Here the CDR3 DNA reads TGTGCCAGCAGGCCTTCTACAGGGATCCAAGAGACCCAGTACTTC. As protein: CASRPSTGIQETQYF.